One and the same sample provided the 21 T cell receptor beta chains below, sequenced in a study of T cells in Graves' hyperthyroidism and ophthalmopathy. Amplified TCR beta CDR3 regions derived from RNA transcripts. Primed by the HTBI set, a first-round RT-PCR was run on the TCR CDR3. One entry per CDR3 protein, called by TCRdb with MiXCR from the multiplex PCR reads. This repertoire shows 300,000 to 450,000 distinct CDR3 sequences, roughly 15% found once; its top ten account for roughly a fifth. Sample: blood. The receptor source for this set is a woman in her 30s with Graves' ophthalmopathy.

This clonotype came up once. The chain links TRBV20-1 to TRBJ2-7; 8 nucleotides agree with TRBD1. The CDR3 sequence is 13 residues long. From germline, CDR1 is DFQATT and CDR2 SNEGSKA (reference sequence). The V gene end was trimmed by 0 bases and the J gene end by 9 bases; junction bases not matched to a gene: 7. The CDR3 here is CSARDQGAGGQYF. The DNA of the CDR3 is TGCAGTGCTAGAGATCAGGGGGCAGGTGGGCAGTACTTC.

This chain links TRBV6-5 with TRBJ2-3; D possibly corresponds to TRBD2 (6 bases). Germline assignment: CDR1 MNHEY and CDR2 SVGAGI. The CDR3 covers 16 residues. V lost 7 bases and J lost 2, with 19 bases in between. CDR3: CASKLASAGFTDTQYF. The CDR3 coding sequence is TGTGCCAGCAAGTTAGCGAGCGCGGGGTTCACAGATACGCAGTATTTT.

This clonotype has a count of ten or more. V usage is TRBV7-2 and J usage is TRBJ1-2; no firm D call. The V gene's germline CDR1 is SGHTA and CDR2 FQGNSA. Trimming removed 6 bases from V and 10 bases from J, with 21 bases in between. The CDR3 has 14 residues. CDR3 protein: CASSRTGSTGFYTF. The CDR3 DNA is TGTGCCAGCAGTCGTACCGGGAGCACCGGGTTCTACACCTTC.

Turning to this clonotype: A read error may be the cause here, since a much bigger clone is one base away. This chain joins TRBV19 and TRBJ1-1, with D possibly matching TRBD1 (6 bases). The CDR3 has 14 amino acids. Germline V gene sequence: CDR1 LNHDA, CDR2 SQIVND (reference sequence). The CDR3 DNA is TGTGCCAGTAGTATAGGCCAGGGACACACTAAAGCTTTCTTT. Its translation: CASSIGQGHTKAFF.

This clonotype has a handful of counts. The CDR3 is CASSLDGITDTQYF. CDR3 sequence (DNA): TGTGCCAGCAGTTTAGATGGGATCACAGATACGCAGTATTTT. The chain joins TRBV28 to TRBJ2-3; D is unresolved. Germline V gives CDR1 MDHEN, CDR2 SYDVKM. V dropped 2 bases and J dropped 2 bases, with 8 bases sitting between them. The CDR3 extends over 14 amino acids.

This clonotype was found many times. The V and J genes are TRBV7-9 and TRBJ2-1; D remains ambiguous. The CDR3 runs 13 residues. V was clipped by 5 bases and J by 8 bases, with 13 bases between them. Looked up from germline, CDR1 is SEHNR and CDR2 is FQNEAQ (reference sequence). The CDR3 DNA sequence: TGTGCCAGCAGCCTATCTCTCCCGGATGAGCAGTTCTTC. As protein: CASSLSLPDEQFF.

Turning to this clonotype: Its ends do not fully match the called genes, so a read error is possible. V usage is TRBV19 and J usage is TRBJ2-3; D is ambiguous. Germline lookup yields CDR1 LNHDA and CDR2 SQIVND (reference sequence). The CDR3 consists of 12 residues. Here the CDR3 DNA reads TGTACCAGTAGTGACTCGAGAGATACGCAGTATTTT. Translating it yields CTSSDSRDTQYF.

This chain joins TRBV12-3 or TRBV12-4 and TRBJ1-1; 8 bases agree with TRBD1. The CDR3 runs 15 residues. Germline trimming cut 3 bases from V and 1 base from J; bases unmatched to any gene: 4. In DNA form, the CDR3 reads TGTGCCAGCAGTTTCCCCGACAGGGGGAACACTGAAGCTTTCTTT. Residues: CASSFPDRGNTEAFF.

This clonotype was seen a few times. CDR3 coding DNA: TGTGCCAGCAGCTCCGGGACTGCCGGGTTAATCTACGAGCAGTACTTC. Translated, it gives CASSSGTAGLIYEQYF. The chain recombines TRBV5-6 with TRBJ2-7; the D gene is possibly TRBD2 (6 bases). CDR1 is SGHDT and CDR2 is YYEEEE in the germline V gene. Trimming cost V 3 bases and J 3 bases, with 19 bases left between them. This CDR3 comprises 16 residues.

This clonotype was recorded at least ten times. The chain carries TRBV6-1 and TRBJ1-4, with D maybe TRBD1 (6 bases). Germline V CDR1 and CDR2: MNHNS, SASEGT. This CDR3 spans 19 amino acids. V was clipped by 5 bases and J by 1 base, with 23 bases between them. This chain's CDR3 is CASSYDYGGGRLTNEKLFF. The DNA for the CDR3 is TGTGCCAGCAGTTACGACTATGGTGGGGGGCGCCTAACTAATGAAAAACTGTTTTTT.

This clonotype was seen many times. The V gene is TRBV7-8, the J gene TRBJ1-2, with a tentative D call TRBD1 (5 bases). Germline CDR1 is SGHVS and CDR2 is FQNEAQ. This CDR3 contains 16 residues. The V and J ends lost 4 bases and 3 bases respectively, with 18 bases between them. Here the CDR3 DNA reads TGTGCCAGCAGCTCAGGGCGCCTGGGCTACGACTATGGCTACACCTTC. This sequence encodes CASSSGRLGYDYGYTF.

This clonotype was seen repeatedly, ten times or more. The gene calls are TRBV13 and TRBJ2-7; D is ambiguous. Looked up from germline, CDR1 is PRHDT and CDR2 is FYEKMQ (reference sequence). The CDR3 contains 13 residues. Trimming shortened V by 1 base and J by 3 bases, and 7 bases separated the two germline ends. CDR3 sequence (DNA): TGTGCCAGCAGCTTAGAACCAAACTACGAGCAGTACTTC. It specifies CASSLEPNYEQYF.

This clonotype occurred many times. CDR3 DNA: TGTGCCAGCACCACAATCACTGAAGCTTTCTTT. Translating it yields CASTTITEAFF. The rearrangement joins TRBV12-3 or TRBV12-4 to TRBJ1-1; D not resolved. This CDR3 comprises 11 residues. V was shortened by 7 bases and J by 4 bases, with 7 bases between the two germline ends.

At least ten counts were recorded for this clonotype. The chain carries TRBV10-3 and TRBJ1-1; D not resolved. V was clipped by 3 bases and J by 1 base, with 6 bases between them. This CDR3 spans 13 amino acids. CDR1 is ENHRY, CDR2 SYGVKD, per germline. CDR3 sequence reads: CAISDAGNTEAFF. CDR3 sequence (DNA): TGTGCCATCAGTGACGCAGGGAACACTGAAGCTTTCTTT.

This clonotype was observed many times. The chain recombines TRBV6-2 or TRBV6-3 with TRBJ1-5; D is possibly TRBD1 (5 bases). Between the trimmed V and J ends, which lost 6 bases and 3 bases, there was a span of 15 bases. The CDR3 consists of 15 residues. Germline V lookup: CDR1 MNHEY, CDR2 SVGEGT. As DNA, the CDR3 is TGTGCCAGCAGGACGGACAAGAAACCCAATCAGCCCCAGCATTTT. Residues: CASRTDKKPNQPQHF.

This clonotype was observed at least ten times. The chain is built from TRBV5-1 and TRBJ2-5; no clear D gene. Germline V lookup: CDR1 SGHRS, CDR2 YFSETQ. Between the trimmed V and J ends, which lost 2 bases and 5 bases, there was a span of 10 bases. CDR3 length: 13 amino acids. The CDR3 region is CASSFWVTETQYF. The CDR3 DNA is TGCGCCAGCAGCTTTTGGGTTACCGAGACCCAGTACTTC.

This clonotype occurred many times. The rearrangement joins TRBV3-1 to TRBJ1-1; tentatively, D is TRBD1 (5 bases). In germline, CDR1 is LGHDT, CDR2 YNNKEL (reference sequence). This CDR3 is built from 12 residues. Trimming took off 2 bases at V and 5 bases at J, with 6 bases between the two ends. The CDR3 region is CASSQRGTEAFF. CDR3 nucleotides: TGTGCCAGCAGCCAAAGGGGTACTGAAGCTTTCTTT.

To note about this clonotype: Sequence at one end of the junction differs from germline and may be a read error. This chain's CDR3 is CASSPYSQGADYNPPLHF. The CDR3 DNA sequence: TGTGCCAGCAGTCCATACTCCCAGGGGGCTGACTATAATCCACCCCTCCACTTT. The gene calls are TRBV28 and TRBJ1-6; the match to TRBD1 covers 8 bases. The CDR3 has 18 amino acids. Germline CDR1 MDHEN, CDR2 SYDVKM.

This clonotype was picked up many times. The chain is built from TRBV12-3 or TRBV12-4 and TRBJ2-5; D gene unclear. CDR3 length equals 14 residues. V was pared by 2 bases and J by 5 bases, with 12 bases between. In nucleotides, the CDR3 is TGTGCCAGCAGTTTAAATTCAGGAAGGGAGACCCAGTACTTC. As protein: CASSLNSGRETQYF.

Points on this clonotype: Given a much more abundant clone one base away, this may be a read error. The chain couples TRBV6-1 to TRBJ2-7; 10 nucleotides align to TRBD1. This CDR3 comprises 14 residues. The junction had 3 bases not matched to a gene; V was cut back by 6 bases and J by 1 base. In germline, CDR1 is MNHNS, CDR2 SASEGT. This CDR3 is CASRDRGFSYEQYF. The CDR3, as DNA: TGTGCCAGCAGGGACAGGGGGTTTTCCTACGAGCAGTACTTC.

This rearrangement joins TRBV20-1 to TRBJ2-1; D may be TRBD1 (6 bases). The length of the CDR3 is 18 residues. Looked up from germline, CDR1 is DFQATT and CDR2 is SNEGSKA (reference sequence). The germline V and J ends were trimmed by 4 bases and 0 bases, with 22 bases remaining between them. The CDR3 sequence: CSAMTGQESDSSYNEQFF. The DNA of the CDR3 is TGCAGTGCTATGACGGGACAAGAGTCCGATAGCTCCTACAATGAGCAGTTCTTC.